This passage covers 27 T cell receptor beta chains from one sample sequenced in a study of blood T cell repertoires in COVID-19. TCRdb's copy holds only in-frame clones and misses some; the assay was immunoSEQ multiplex PCR. The sample includes 200,000 to 250,000 clones, about 82% seen only once; the top ten take around an eighth. Sequenced input: peripheral blood. All receptors come from a man aged 80 or over with acute or convalescent COVID-19.

The chain couples TRBV29-1 to TRBJ1-6; TRBD1 agrees at 7 bases. Germline V gene sequence: CDR1 SQVTM, CDR2 ANQGSEA. After removal of 8 bases from V and 10 bases from J, the junction contained 14 bases not matched to a gene. This CDR3 has 14 residues. Written as DNA, the CDR3 is TGCAGCACTCGGGACAGCCGCCCGGGATCACCCCTCCACTTT. Protein product: CSTRDSRPGSPLHF.

The genes are TRBV7-6 and TRBJ1-2, with 8 bases fitting TRBD1. V lost 5 bases and J lost 7; bases outside the gene matches: 12. From germline, CDR1 is SGHVS and CDR2 FNYEAQ. CDR3 length: 15 residues. CDR3 sequence (DNA): TGTGCCAGCAGCCCTCGGGGGCAGGGGGCGGGTGGCTACACCTTC. Encoded protein: CASSPRGQGAGGYTF.

The genes are TRBV28 and TRBJ1-5; TRBD1 aligns across 7 bases. The CDR3 loop spans 13 amino acids. Trimming removed 5 bases from V and 8 bases from J; junction bases left unmatched: 6. Germline CDR1 reads MDHEN; CDR2 reads SYDVKM. The CDR3 is CASSKGQPKPQHF. DNA for the CDR3: TGTGCCAGCAGTAAGGGACAGCCGAAGCCCCAGCATTTT.

The chain carries TRBV28 and TRBJ1-6; 8 bases match TRBD1. Germline loops: CDR1 MDHEN, CDR2 SYDVKM. This CDR3 has 15 amino acids. With 3 bases clipped from V and 7 bases from J, the junction kept 5 bases outside the gene matches. The CDR3 region is CASSLTWTGNSPLHF. CDR3 in DNA: TGTGCCAGCAGTTTGACTTGGACAGGGAATTCACCCCTCCACTTT.

Concerning this clone: Other DNA sequences in the sample encode the same CDR3. V and J are TRBV5-1 and TRBJ1-4; 7 bases are shared with TRBD1. Trimming cost V 0 bases and J 2 bases; bases outside gene matches: 1. The CDR3 runs to 15 residues. Per the germline V gene, CDR1 is SGHRS and CDR2 is YFSETQ. This CDR3 reads CASSLAGGTNEKLFF. DNA of the CDR3: TGCGCCAGCAGCTTGGCAGGGGGTACTAATGAAAAACTGTTTTTT.

The J gene is TRBJ2-1, the V gene TRBV18, with D unclear. The CDR3 loop spans 15 amino acids. V lost 4 bases and J 6 bases, leaving 16 bases between the germline ends. Germline V gives CDR1 KGHSH, CDR2 LQKENI. The CDR3 sequence is CASSLPTTDPNEQFF. As DNA, the CDR3 is TGTGCCAGCTCACTCCCTACTACTGACCCCAATGAGCAGTTCTTC.

The chain uses TRBV5-8 and TRBJ2-3; 10 nucleotides line up with TRBD1. The CDR3 has 13 residues. V was pared by 6 bases and J by 4 bases, with 2 bases of the junction left unmatched. The germline V gene encodes CDR1 SGHTS and CDR2 YDEGEE. The CDR3 nucleotides are TGTGCCAGCAACGACAGGGGGCCAGATACGCAGTATTTT. Its translation: CASNDRGPDTQYF.

The chain joins TRBV5-1 to TRBJ2-3, with D tentatively TRBD1 (5 bases). The CDR3 totals 14 residues. Per the germline V gene, CDR1 is SGHRS and CDR2 is YFSETQ. Trimming took 1 base from V and 3 from J, leaving 9 bases between them. This CDR3 is CASSLTGITDTQYF. The CDR3 DNA follows: TGCGCCAGCAGCTTGACAGGTATTACAGATACGCAGTATTTT. The full variable domain, its missing parts supplied by reference TRBV5-1 and TRBJ2-3, is KAGVTQTPRYLIKTRGQQVTLSCSPISGHRSVSWYQQTPGQGLQFLFEYFSETQRNKGNFPGRFSGRQFSNSRSEMNVSTLELGDSALYLCASSLTGITDTQYFGPGTRLTVL.

The chain couples TRBV28 to TRBJ2-2; 7 nucleotides match TRBD1. The germline gives CDR1 MDHEN, CDR2 SYDVKM. The CDR3 is 18 amino acids. V shed 2 bases, J shed 1 base, and the junction held 10 bases outside the gene matches. The CDR3 spells CASSLPPLQGQNTGELFF. The CDR3 nucleotides are TGTGCCAGCAGTTTACCCCCCCTACAGGGGCAGAACACCGGGGAGCTGTTTTTT.

This chain uses TRBV5-1 with TRBJ1-2; 11 positions match TRBD1. The V and J ends lost 4 bases and 5 bases, in that order; junction bases with no gene match: 4. Looked up from germline, CDR1 is SGHRS and CDR2 is YFSETQ. This CDR3 spans 14 amino acids. In DNA form, the CDR3 reads TGCGCCAGCAGCCCCGGGACAGGGGGTTATGGCTACACCTTC. It codes for CASSPGTGGYGYTF.

This clone was recorded once. The J gene is TRBJ2-1, the V gene TRBV18, with unresolved D. Germline V CDR1 and CDR2: KGHSH, LQKENI. V dropped 4 bases and J dropped 5 bases, with 6 bases sitting between them. The CDR3 loop spans 12 amino acids. As DNA, the CDR3 is TGTGCCAGCTCACGTCCCGACAATGAGCAGTTCTTC. Protein sequence: CASSRPDNEQFF.

The V gene is TRBV20-1, the J gene TRBJ1-2; 9 bases map to TRBD1. Looked up from germline, CDR1 is DFQATT and CDR2 is SNEGSKA (reference sequence). Trimming cost V 3 bases and J 3 bases; bases outside gene matches: 8. The CDR3 spans 15 residues. The CDR3 region is CSASAGTGIYYGYTF. The CDR3, as DNA: TGCAGTGCTAGTGCGGGGACAGGGATCTACTATGGCTACACCTTC.

The chain is built from TRBV7-9 and TRBJ1-5, with 7 bases lining up with TRBD1. V was pared by 3 bases and J by 5 bases, with 7 bases of the junction left unmatched. The CDR3 totals 15 residues. CDR1 and CDR2 (germline): SEHNR, FQNEAQ (reference sequence). CDR3 protein: CASSFADRPHQPQHF. CDR3 nucleotides: TGTGCCAGCAGCTTTGCGGACAGGCCACATCAGCCCCAGCATTTT.

The rearrangement uses TRBV28 and TRBJ2-7, with unresolved D. The CDR3 length is 15 residues. The V gene lost 5 bases and the J gene lost 1 base, with 15 bases spanning the gap. The V gene's germline CDR1 is MDHEN and CDR2 SYDVKM. The CDR3 here is CASSPQTYRSYEQYF. Here the CDR3 DNA reads TGTGCCAGCAGTCCACAGACGTATCGTTCCTACGAGCAGTACTTC.

Notes on this clone: At the DNA level, this CDR3 is encoded by other sequences in the same sample as well. The chain combines TRBV28 with TRBJ1-1, with 8 bases that match TRBD1. V lost 7 bases and J lost 0; bases outside the gene matches: 4. Germline V gene data show CDR1 as MDHEN and CDR2 as SYDVKM. There are 14 residues in the CDR3. The CDR3, as DNA: TGTGCCAGCACCCCAGGGGGCCTGAACACTGAAGCTTTCTTT. This translates into CASTPGGLNTEAFF.

This chain links TRBV9 with TRBJ2-7, with TRBD1 matching over 10 bases. The CDR3 has 16 amino acids. The germline V gene encodes CDR1 SGDLS and CDR2 YYNGEE. Unmatched junction bases numbered 5, after V lost 0 bases and J lost 2 bases. CDR3 DNA sequence: TGTGCCAGCAGCGTAGGCCAAGGACAGGGGGCCTACGAGCAGTACTTC. It is translated as CASSVGQGQGAYEQYF.

This clone was found a few times. The chain carries TRBV10-1 and TRBJ1-5; no reliable D call. V dropped 3 bases and J dropped 6 bases, with 6 bases sitting between them. CDR1 is WNHNN, CDR2 SYGVQD, per germline (reference sequence). CDR3 length equals 12 residues. Here the CDR3 reads CASSDTVQPQHF. The CDR3 coding sequence is TGCGCCAGCAGTGACACAGTTCAGCCCCAGCATTTT.

The chain combines TRBV11-3 with TRBJ2-1; perhaps TRBD2 as D (5 bases). This CDR3 is 15 amino acids long. Trimming removed 3 bases from V and 1 base from J, with 10 bases in between. Germline loops: CDR1 SGHNT, CDR2 YENEEA. The CDR3 sequence is CASSLNPGSYNEQFF. The CDR3 DNA is TGTGCCAGCAGCTTGAATCCGGGGTCCTACAATGAGCAGTTCTTC. Combining the CDR3 with reference TRBV11-3 and TRBJ2-1 gives the whole variable domain EAGVVQSPRYKIIEKKQPVAFWCNPISGHNTLYWYLQNLGQGPELLIRYENEEAVDDSQLPKDRFSAERLKGVDSTLKIQPAELGDSAVYLCASSLNPGSYNEQFFGPGTRLTVL.

The genes are TRBV5-8 and TRBJ1-5; no firm D call. The CDR3 is 16 residues long. Deletions cut 3 bases from V and 0 bases from J, with 13 bases between. In germline, CDR1 is SGHTS, CDR2 YDEGEE. The CDR3 is CASSSMDSYSNQPQHF. In nucleotides, the CDR3 is TGTGCCAGCAGCTCTATGGACTCCTATAGCAATCAGCCCCAGCATTTT. Combining the CDR3 with reference TRBV5-8 and TRBJ1-5 gives the whole variable domain EAGVTQSPTHLIKTRGQQATLRCSPISGHTSVYWYQQALGLGLQFLLWYDEGEERNRGNFPPRFSGRQFPNYSSELNVNALELEDSALYLCASSSMDSYSNQPQHFGDGTRLSIL.

The chain has TRBV19 and TRBJ2-7; TRBD2 agrees at 7 bases. The CDR3 loop spans 17 amino acids. The germline CDR1 and CDR2 sequences are LNHDA and SQIVND (reference sequence). V shed 7 bases and J 7 bases; nucleotides not matched to a gene: 22. The CDR3 DNA follows: TGTGCCAGTACTGAAACTCGGGGAGCGGGACGTCTCCTAGAGCAGTACTTC. Translation: CASTETRGAGRLLEQYF.

The V and J genes are TRBV6-5 and TRBJ1-2, with D perhaps matching TRBD1 (6 bases). Germline V CDR1 and CDR2: MNHEY, SVGAGI. V was cut by 5 bases and J by 7 bases, with 11 bases left in between. There are 12 residues in the CDR3. The CDR3 region is CASSPAGAGYTF. In nucleotides, the CDR3 is TGTGCCAGCAGTCCAGCAGGGGCTGGCTACACCTTC.

The rearrangement joins TRBV2 to TRBJ1-6, with a possible D match to TRBD1 (6 bases). V gave up 7 bases and J gave up 0 bases, with 13 bases separating them. CDR3 length: 16 amino acids. Germline V CDR1 and CDR2: SNHLY, FYNNEI. CDR3 nucleotide sequence: TGTGCCAGCATGCACAGGGAGAGCTCCTATAATTCACCCCTCCACTTT. It encodes CASMHRESSYNSPLHF.

The chain combines TRBV5-6 with TRBJ2-1, with 8 positions matching TRBD1. Germline trimming cut 4 bases from V and 13 bases from J; bases unmatched to any gene: 7. This CDR3 contains 12 residues. CDR1 is SGHDT, CDR2 YYEEEE, per germline. In DNA, the CDR3 is TGTGCCAGCAGCGTGGACAGGGACCAACAGTTCTTC. Its protein product is CASSVDRDQQFF. The full variable domain, rest sourced from reference TRBV5-6 and TRBJ2-1, is DAGVTQSPTHLIKTRGQQVTLRCSPKSGHDTVSWYQQALGQGPQFIFQYYEEEERQRGNFPDRFSGHQFPNYSSELNVNALLLGDSALYLCASSVDRDQQFFGPGTRLTVL.

This chain connects TRBV28 to TRBJ1-1; 8 bases are a match to TRBD1. Germline assignment: CDR1 MDHEN and CDR2 SYDVKM. This CDR3 has 12 amino acids. V gave up 3 bases and J gave up 11 bases; unmatched junction bases: 5. The CDR3 region has the DNA TGTGCCAGCAGTTTCACAGGGGGGCGGGCTTTCTTT. Amino acids: CASSFTGGRAFF. The full variable domain, completed using reference TRBV28 and TRBJ1-1, is DVKVTQSSRYLVKRTGEKVFLECVQDMDHENMFWYRQDPGLGLRLIYFSYDVKMKEKGDIPEGYSVSREKKERFSLILESASTNQTSMYLCASSFTGGRAFFGQGTRLTVV.

The chain combines TRBV6-5 with TRBJ2-2; D possibly corresponds to TRBD2 (6 bases). V lost 11 bases, J lost 1 base, and 8 bases lay in between. The CDR3 length is 12 residues. CDR1 is MNHEY and CDR2 is SVGAGI in the germline V gene. The CDR3 DNA follows: TGTGCCCGCGGGAAGAACACCGGGGAGCTGTTTTTT. As protein: CARGKNTGELFF.

The CDR3 DNA is TGCGCCAGCTTCCAGGGAACTGCGAACACTGAAGCTTTCTTT. Its protein product is CASFQGTANTEAFF. The chain recombines TRBV5-1 with TRBJ1-1, with D possibly TRBD1 on 5 matching bases. This CDR3 has 14 residues. Germline CDR1 reads SGHRS; CDR2 reads YFSETQ. With 7 bases removed from V and 1 base from J, the gap between germline ends came to 14 bases.

Comment on this clone: The same CDR3 also results from other DNA sequences found in this sample. The genes are TRBV19 and TRBJ1-1, with TRBD1 as a possible D gene (5 bases). This CDR3 is built from 13 residues. Germline CDR1 is LNHDA and CDR2 is SQIVND (reference sequence). Trimming removed 4 bases at V and 1 base at J, with 7 bases between. The CDR3 coding sequence is TGTGCCAGTAGTACTGGACAGAACACTGAAGCTTTCTTT. As protein: CASSTGQNTEAFF.